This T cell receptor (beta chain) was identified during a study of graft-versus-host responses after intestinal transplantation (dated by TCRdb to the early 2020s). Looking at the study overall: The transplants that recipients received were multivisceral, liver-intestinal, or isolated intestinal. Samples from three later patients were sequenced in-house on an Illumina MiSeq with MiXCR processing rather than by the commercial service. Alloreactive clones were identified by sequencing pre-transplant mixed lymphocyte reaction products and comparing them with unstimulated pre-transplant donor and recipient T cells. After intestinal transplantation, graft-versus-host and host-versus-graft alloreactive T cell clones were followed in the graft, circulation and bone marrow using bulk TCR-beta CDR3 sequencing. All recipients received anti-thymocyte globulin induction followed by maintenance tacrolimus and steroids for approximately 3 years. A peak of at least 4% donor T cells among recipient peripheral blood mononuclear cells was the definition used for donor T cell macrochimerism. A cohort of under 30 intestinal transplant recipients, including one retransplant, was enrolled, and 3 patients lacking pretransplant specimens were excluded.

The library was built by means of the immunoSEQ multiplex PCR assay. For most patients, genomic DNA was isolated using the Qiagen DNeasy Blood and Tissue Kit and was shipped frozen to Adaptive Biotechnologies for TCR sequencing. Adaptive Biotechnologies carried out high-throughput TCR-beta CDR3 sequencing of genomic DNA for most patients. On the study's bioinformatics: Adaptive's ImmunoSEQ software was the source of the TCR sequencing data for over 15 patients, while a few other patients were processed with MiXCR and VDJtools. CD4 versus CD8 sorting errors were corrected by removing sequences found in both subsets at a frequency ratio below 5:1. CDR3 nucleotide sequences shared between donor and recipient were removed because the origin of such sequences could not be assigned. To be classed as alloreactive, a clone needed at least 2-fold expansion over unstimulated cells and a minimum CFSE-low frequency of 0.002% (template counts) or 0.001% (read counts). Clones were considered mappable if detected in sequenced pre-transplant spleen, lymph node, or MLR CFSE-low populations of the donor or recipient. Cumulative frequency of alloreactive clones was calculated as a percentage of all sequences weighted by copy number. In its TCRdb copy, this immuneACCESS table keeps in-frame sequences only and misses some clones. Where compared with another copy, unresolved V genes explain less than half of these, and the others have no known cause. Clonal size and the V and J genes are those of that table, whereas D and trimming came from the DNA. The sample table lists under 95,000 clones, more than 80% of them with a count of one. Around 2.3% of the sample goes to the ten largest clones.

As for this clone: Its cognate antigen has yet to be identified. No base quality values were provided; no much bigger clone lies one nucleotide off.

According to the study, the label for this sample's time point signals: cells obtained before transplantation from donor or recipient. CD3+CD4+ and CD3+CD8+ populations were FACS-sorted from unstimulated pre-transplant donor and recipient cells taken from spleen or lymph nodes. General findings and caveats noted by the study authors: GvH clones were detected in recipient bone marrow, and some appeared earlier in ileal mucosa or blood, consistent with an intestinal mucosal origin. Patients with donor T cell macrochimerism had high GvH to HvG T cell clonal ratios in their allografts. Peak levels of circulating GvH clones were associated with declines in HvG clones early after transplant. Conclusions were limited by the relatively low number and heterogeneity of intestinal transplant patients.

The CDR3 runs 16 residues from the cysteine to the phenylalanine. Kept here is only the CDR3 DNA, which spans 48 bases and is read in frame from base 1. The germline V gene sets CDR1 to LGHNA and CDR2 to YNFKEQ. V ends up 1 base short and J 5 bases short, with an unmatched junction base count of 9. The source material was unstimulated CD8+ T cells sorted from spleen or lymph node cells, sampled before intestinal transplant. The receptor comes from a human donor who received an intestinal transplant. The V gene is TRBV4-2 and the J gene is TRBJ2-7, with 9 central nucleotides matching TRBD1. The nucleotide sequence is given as TGTGCCAGCAGCCAAGGGGGGCTGGGACAGGGCGACGAGCAGTACTTC. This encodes CASSQGGLGQGDEQYF.